The 2 T cell receptor beta chains listed next were all sequenced from one sample in a study of early T cells in non-severe SARS-CoV-2 infection. TCRdb used MiXCR to reprocess the 5' RACE reads, holding one entry per CDR3 protein. The sample holds some 66,000 distinct CDR3 sequences, roughly 13% seen once. Specimen: whole blood. The receptor source for this set is an adult who was a healthcare worker with PCR-confirmed SARS-CoV-2 infection or an uninfected control (not recorded which).

This clonotype was counted a few times. J is TRBJ1-6 and V is TRBV18, with D hard to call. Germline V gene data show CDR1 as KGHSH and CDR2 as LQKENI. Trimming left V 3 bases short and J 2 bases short, with 8 bases between. The CDR3 extends over 15 amino acids. CDR3 in amino acids: CASSPSVAYNSPLHF. The DNA for the CDR3 is TGTGCCAGCTCACCTTCAGTAGCCTATAATTCACCCCTCCACTTT.

This clonotype was recorded many times. V and J are TRBV6-6 and TRBJ2-3, with unresolved D. CDR1 MNHNY and CDR2 SVGAGI come from the germline V gene (reference sequence). The CDR3 sequence is 13 residues long. Trimming stripped 8 bases from V and 6 bases from J, with 15 bases between. The DNA for the CDR3 is TGTGCCAGCCGGCGTAGTCGTGTGGATACGCAGTATTTT. Encoded protein: CASRRSRVDTQYF.